These 27 T cell receptor beta chains came from one sample sequenced in a study of T cells in Graves' hyperthyroidism and ophthalmopathy. RNA transcripts served as the template for amplifying TCR beta CDR3 regions. TCR CDR3 regions were first amplified by RT-PCR with HTBI primers. Via MiXCR, TCRdb re-called the multiplex PCR reads, giving one row per CDR3 protein. The data hold about 840,000 distinct CDR3 sequences, with approximately 40% observed a single time. Material for sequencing was blood. The receptors shown here come from a man aged 18 to 35 with Graves' hyperthyroidism.

This clonotype was counted ten times or more. The J gene is TRBJ1-1, the V gene TRBV5-1; 7 nucleotides match TRBD1. Germline loops: CDR1 SGHRS, CDR2 YFSETQ. V lost 7 bases, J lost 2 bases, and 5 bases stayed unmatched. The CDR3 totals 13 residues. As DNA, the CDR3 is TGCGCCAGCGGAGGGGGCGGAAACACTGAAGCTTTCTTT. Protein product: CASGGGGNTEAFF.

This clonotype has only a few counts. The chain is built from TRBV9 and TRBJ1-4; D uncertain. This CDR3 contains 13 residues. Per germline, CDR1 SGDLS and CDR2 YYNGEE. Trimming left V 8 bases short and J 8 bases short, with 16 bases between. The chain's CDR3 is CASQETVGEKLFF. CDR3 nucleotide sequence: TGTGCCAGTCAGGAAACGGTAGGAGAAAAACTGTTTTTT. Full variable domain (missing parts from reference TRBV9 and TRBJ1-4): DSGVTQTPKHLITATGQRVTLRCSPRSGDLSVYWYQQSLDQGLQFLIQYYNGEERAKGNILERFSAQQFPDLHSELNLSSLELGDSALYFCASQETVGEKLFFGSGTQLSVL.

The sample holds many counts of this clonotype. The V gene is TRBV12-3 or TRBV12-4, the J gene TRBJ1-5, with D uncertain. CDR3 size: 13 residues. With 6 bases removed from V and 5 bases from J, the gap between germline ends came to 11 bases. The chain's CDR3 is CASSPDGHQPQHF. The DNA for the CDR3 is TGTGCCAGCAGCCCCGACGGCCATCAGCCCCAGCATTTT.

In this sample, this clonotype turned up a few times. In nucleotides, the CDR3 is TGTGCCAGCAGCTCCCAGGGGTGGGACTATGGCTACACCTTC. This encodes CASSSQGWDYGYTF. V gene TRBV7-9 combines with J gene TRBJ1-2, with a weak D call TRBD1 (6 bases). V shed 4 bases and J shed 3 bases, with 12 bases lying between them. The CDR3 sequence is 14 residues long. The V gene's germline CDR1 is SEHNR and CDR2 FQNEAQ (reference sequence).

The V gene is TRBV7-3, the J gene TRBJ1-2; D gene uncertain. The V gene lost 1 base and the J gene lost 2 bases, with 11 bases spanning the gap. CDR3 length equals 15 residues. Germline V gene lookup returns CDR1 SGHTA and CDR2 FQGTGA. The CDR3 bases are TGTGCCAGCAGCTTAAATCCCACAGAAAACTATGGCTACACCTTC. Its translation: CASSLNPTENYGYTF.

This clonotype was picked up many times. The chain links TRBV7-8 to TRBJ2-5; 9 bases match TRBD2. Trimming cost V 5 bases and J 10 bases; bases outside gene matches: 8. This CDR3 comprises 13 residues. CDR1 and CDR2 from the germline V gene are SGHVS and FQNEAQ. The CDR3 loop is CASSDGWREGQYF. In DNA, the CDR3 is TGTGCCAGCAGCGACGGGTGGCGGGAGGGCCAGTACTTC.

This clonotype has just a few counts. The chain carries TRBV7-3 and TRBJ1-6; D is ambiguous. The CDR3 loop spans 16 amino acids. The germline V gene has CDR1 SGHTA and CDR2 FQGTGA. V lost 3 bases and J 3 bases, leaving 12 bases between the germline ends. CDR3: CASSFNRSNYNSPLHF. The CDR3 coding sequence is TGTGCCAGCAGCTTCAATAGGTCGAACTATAATTCACCCCTCCACTTT.

This clonotype was recorded at least ten times. The chain links TRBV10-2 to TRBJ2-7; 9 bases are a match to TRBD2. Germline V gene lookup returns CDR1 WSHSY and CDR2 SAAADI. The ends lost 7 bases at V and 5 bases at J; junction bases unmatched: 12. The CDR3 has 15 amino acids. CDR3 residues: CASIPLAGEFHEQYF. CDR3 nucleotides: TGCGCCAGCATCCCGTTAGCGGGAGAGTTTCACGAGCAGTACTTC.

This clonotype was observed a handful of times. CDR3 in DNA: TGTGCCAGCAGCGACAACAGGGGAGCCACTGAAGCTTTCTTT. Protein: CASSDNRGATEAFF. The V and J genes are TRBV7-8 and TRBJ1-1, with 7 nucleotides matching TRBD1. V trimming: 5 bases; J trimming: 4 bases; junction bases outside the gene matches: 7. The CDR3 loop spans 14 amino acids. Germline assignment: CDR1 SGHVS and CDR2 FQNEAQ.

On this clonotype: This may arise from a read error, as a much more abundant clone is one base away. V is TRBV29-1 and J is TRBJ2-2; 10 bases are shared with TRBD1. V shed 4 bases, J shed 4 bases, and the junction held 3 bases outside the gene matches. This CDR3 is 14 amino acids long. CDR1 and CDR2 from the germline V gene are SQVTM and ANQGSEA. The CDR3 region has the DNA TGCAGCGTTGTTGGGACAGGGGTCACCGGGGAGCTGTTTTTT. Its protein is CSVVGTGVTGELFF.

This clonotype was detected a few times. This chain connects TRBV19 to TRBJ1-6; no firm D call. The CDR3 length is 15 residues. CDR1 is LNHDA and CDR2 is SQIVND in the germline V gene (reference sequence). V was cut by 6 bases and J by 7 bases, with 16 bases left in between. In nucleotides, the CDR3 is TGTGCCAGTAGATACTCAGCGGATACAAATTCACCCCTCCACTTT. Its translation: CASRYSADTNSPLHF.

In its sample, this clonotype was seen many times. The chain is built from TRBV15 and TRBJ1-5, with D maybe TRBD1 (5 bases). Trimming cost V 1 base and J 7 bases, with 14 bases left between them. Germline CDR1 reads LNHNV; CDR2 reads YYDKDF (reference sequence). The CDR3 runs to 15 residues. For the CDR3, the DNA is TGTGCCACCAGCAGAGGTTCAGGGCTTGGGCAGCCCCAGCATTTT. Its translation: CATSRGSGLGQPQHF.

The rearrangement uses TRBV2 and TRBJ2-2; D gene ambiguous. CDR3 size: 13 residues. CDR1 and CDR2 from the germline V gene are SNHLY and FYNNEI. The ends were cut back, 6 bases at V and 3 bases at J, with 8 bases in the middle. CDR3 region: CASRSSDTGELFF. CDR3 bases: TGTGCCAGCAGATCTTCGGACACCGGGGAGCTGTTTTTT.

This clonotype was seen ten or more times. The J gene is TRBJ2-2, the V gene TRBV10-3; D unresolved. The CDR3 contains 12 residues. The V end lost 4 bases, the J end lost 6 bases, and 6 bases lay between the germline ends. Germline V gives CDR1 ENHRY, CDR2 SYGVKD. The CDR3 DNA is TGTGCCATCAGTGCGAAGTCCGGGGAGCTGTTTTTT. The encoded protein is CAISAKSGELFF.

This clonotype was detected only a few times. The genes are TRBV6-6 and TRBJ1-6; unclear D gene. The CDR3 consists of 14 residues. Deletions cut 2 bases from V and 9 bases from J, with 11 bases between. CDR1 and CDR2 (germline): MNHNY, SVGAGI (reference sequence). The CDR3 region has the DNA TGTGCCAGCAGTTACACGTCGAATGGTTCACCCCTCCACTTT. The encoded protein is CASSYTSNGSPLHF.

This clonotype was seen many times. V gene TRBV20-1 combines with J gene TRBJ1-1, with a possible D match to TRBD1 (5 bases). CDR1 is DFQATT, CDR2 SNEGSKA, per germline (reference sequence). With 0 bases removed from V and 8 bases from J, the gap between germline ends came to 7 bases. The CDR3 loop spans 11 amino acids. This chain's CDR3 is CSARDREEAFF. DNA for the CDR3: TGCAGTGCTAGAGACAGGGAGGAAGCTTTCTTT.

This clonotype appeared a single time. The CDR3 reads CAGTQATGYEQYF. CDR3 bases: TGTGCCGGCACCCAAGCGACTGGTTACGAGCAGTACTTC. The J gene is TRBJ2-7, the V gene TRBV2; the D is unclear. From germline, CDR1 is SNHLY and CDR2 FYNNEI. The CDR3 is 13 amino acids. Trimming removed 11 bases at V and 4 bases at J, with 18 bases between.

The rearrangement joins TRBV5-1 to TRBJ1-1; D might be TRBD1 (6 bases). Germline values: CDR1 SGHRS, CDR2 YFSETQ. CDR3 length equals 15 residues. Trimming left V 0 bases short and J 6 bases short, with 15 bases between. The DNA for the CDR3 is TGCGCCAGCAGCTTGGCTACAGGGAACGGCGCTGAAGCTTTCTTT. Protein sequence: CASSLATGNGAEAFF.

The chain recombines TRBV4-1 with TRBJ2-7; D gene unclear. The CDR3 is made up of 13 amino acids. Germline V gives CDR1 MGHRA, CDR2 YSYEKL. V lost 1 base to trimming and J lost 5 bases, with 9 bases between them. This CDR3 is CASSQASWNEQYF. Here the CDR3 DNA reads TGCGCCAGCAGCCAAGCTTCCTGGAACGAGCAGTACTTC.

This clonotype was seen ten or more times. The chain links TRBV29-1 to TRBJ2-6; 10 nucleotides align to TRBD1. CDR1 is SQVTM and CDR2 is ANQGSEA in the germline V gene. J was trimmed by 0 bases and V by 3 bases; bases with no gene match: 5. The CDR3 is 17 amino acids. The CDR3 DNA sequence: TGCAGCGTTGAGACAGGGGGCGCCTCCTCTGGGGCCAACGTCCTGACTTTC. Translation: CSVETGGASSGANVLTF.

This clonotype was counted ten times or more. V is TRBV20-1 and J is TRBJ1-1, with D uncertain. The germline V and J ends were trimmed by 6 bases and 1 base, with 12 bases remaining between them. Germline V CDR1 and CDR2: DFQATT, SNEGSKA (reference sequence). The CDR3 covers 13 residues. CDR3 amino acids: CSADTLKNTEAFF. The DNA of the CDR3 is TGCAGTGCCGACACACTGAAGAACACTGAAGCTTTCTTT.

This sequence joins TRBV28 and TRBJ2-6; D possibly corresponds to TRBD1 (5 bases). CDR3 length: 18 residues. Trimming left V 2 bases short and J 0 bases short, with 14 bases between. Germline V gene sequence: CDR1 MDHEN, CDR2 SYDVKM. CDR3 sequence reads: CASSLPQDHLSGANVLTF. CDR3 DNA: TGTGCCAGCAGTTTACCACAGGACCATCTCTCTGGGGCCAACGTCCTGACTTTC.

The sample holds many counts of this clonotype. The chain uses TRBV6-6 and TRBJ1-6; D is uncertain. The CDR3 sequence is 13 residues long. V was cut by 8 bases and J by 7 bases, with 12 bases left in between. Germline-derived CDR1 and CDR2 are MNHNY and SVGAGI (reference sequence). The CDR3 spells CASVRTGNSPLHF. For the CDR3, the DNA is TGTGCCAGCGTACGGACGGGGAATTCACCCCTCCACTTT.

This rearrangement joins TRBV12-3 or TRBV12-4 to TRBJ2-7, with 9 nucleotides matching TRBD1. This CDR3 has 14 amino acids. Losses at the gene ends were 5 bases for V and 3 bases for J; bases not matched to a gene: 5. CDR3 nucleotides: TGTGCCAGCAGTAGAAGGACAGGGGACTACGAGCAGTACTTC. It codes for CASSRRTGDYEQYF.

This rearrangement joins TRBV7-9 to TRBJ1-1, with 7 bases fitting TRBD1. The germline gives CDR1 SEHNR, CDR2 FQNEAQ (reference sequence). This CDR3 is 15 amino acids long. Trimming took 6 bases from V and 0 from J; bases not matched to a gene: 7. CDR3 DNA sequence: TGTGCCAGCAGTCCAGACAGGGATGTGAACACTGAAGCTTTCTTT. Protein: CASSPDRDVNTEAFF.

This clonotype was seen ten or more times. The chain links TRBV7-6 to TRBJ2-5; 7 bases fit TRBD1. The germline CDR1 and CDR2 sequences are SGHVS and FNYEAQ. J gave up 4 bases and V 3 bases, and 8 bases lay outside the gene matches. CDR3 size: 15 residues. DNA for the CDR3: TGTGCCAGCAGCTTCGTGACAGGGCTACGAGAGACCCAGTACTTC. Translating gives CASSFVTGLRETQYF.

The chain combines TRBV25-1 with TRBJ1-5; perhaps TRBD1 as D (5 bases). Deletions cut 7 bases from V and 5 bases from J, with 15 bases between. Germline loops: CDR1 MGHDK, CDR2 SYGVNS. The CDR3 is made up of 14 amino acids. CDR3 sequence: CASISRDSYQPQHF. The CDR3 DNA sequence: TGTGCCAGCATAAGCCGGGACTCCTATCAGCCCCAGCATTTT.